This T cell receptor beta chain was sequenced for a study of blood T cells in healthy people across ages. Alongside a J-beta primer mix, a sample-barcoded 5' primer served in a second PCR lasting about 7 to 11 cycles. Each TCR beta cDNA got a 12-nucleotide random molecular identifier. TCRdb fed the 5' RACE reads into MiXCR, producing one record per CDR3 protein. The top ten clones hold approximately 17% of a sample with 1 million or so distinct CDR3 sequences, 40% to 50% of them seen once. Unmatched junction bases numbered 9, after V lost 2 bases and J lost 0 bases. Germline lookup yields CDR1 SQVTM and CDR2 ANQGSEA. The CDR3 loop spans 18 amino acids. Notes on the study in general: Per million T cells, TCR beta diversity dropped about linearly as age rose. Nothing was known about donor CMV status, and this possibly confounded expanded clonotype changes.

This clonotype was seen only a few times. What it recognizes is unknown. Sample: blood. The rearrangement joins TRBV29-1 to TRBJ1-6; TRBD1 matches 8 bases. This clonotype was obtained from a woman in her sixties or seventies in good health. The CDR3 here is CSVEHRDRLSSYNSPLHF. The DNA of the CDR3 is TGCAGCGTTGAACACCGGGACAGGCTGAGCTCCTATAATTCACCCCTCCACTTT. Variable domain in full (rest from reference TRBV29-1 and TRBJ1-6): SAVISQKPSRDICQRGTSLTIQCQVDSQVTMMFWYRQQPGQSLTLIATANQGSEATYESGFVIDKFPISRPNLTFSTLTVSNMSPEDSSIYLCSVEHRDRLSSYNSPLHFGNGTRLTVT.